One sample yielded the 27 T cell receptor beta chains listed below, sequenced in a study of a mutant IDH1 vaccine in newly diagnosed glioma. Specified time point: week 23, last vaccination. What each vaccine dose contained was 300 ug of mutant IDH1 20-mer peptide, accompanied by topical imiquimod. No antigens are known for them. Some clones are missing from TCRdb's copy, which holds only in-frame ones; the method was immunoSEQ multiplex PCR. The table has 60,000 to 85,000 clones, approximately 85% seen once; the top ten hold roughly 0.74%. Sequences were derived from PBMCs, sampled from a glioma patient whose treatment included an IDH1 peptide vaccine. The receptors derive from a woman in her forties or fifties with glioma.

This chain joins TRBV11-1 and TRBJ2-2, with D perhaps matching TRBD1 or TRBD2 (5 bases each). Germline lookup yields CDR1 SGHAT and CDR2 FQDESV (reference sequence). CDR3 length: 17 amino acids. Between the trimmed V and J ends, which lost 5 bases and 0 bases, there was a span of 16 bases. The CDR3 nucleotides are TGTGCCAGCAGCCTCCGGGACCTCATTGCGAACACCGGGGAGCTGTTTTTT. This encodes CASSLRDLIANTGELFF.

The V and J genes are TRBV30 and TRBJ2-5, with 7 positions matching TRBD2. CDR3 length: 13 residues. Germline lookup yields CDR1 GTSNPN and CDR2 SVGIG (reference sequence). With V trimmed by 2 bases and J by 5 bases, 5 bases remained unmatched. CDR3 DNA: TGTGCCTGGAGTTTCACCGGGAGGGAGACCCAGTACTTC. Its translation is CAWSFTGRETQYF.

This sequence joins TRBV2 and TRBJ2-7; 10 nucleotides align to TRBD2. The CDR3 extends over 14 amino acids. J lost 7 bases, V lost 5 bases, and 8 bases had no gene match. The germline gives CDR1 SNHLY, CDR2 FYNNEI. In DNA, the CDR3 is TGTGCCAGCAGTAGGTCTAGCGGGAGCCAAGAGCAGTACTTC. This codes for CASSRSSGSQEQYF.

This rearrangement joins TRBV27 to TRBJ2-7, with 13 bases that match TRBD2. J lost 5 bases, V lost 6 bases, and 7 bases had no gene match. Germline values: CDR1 MNHEY, CDR2 SMNVEV (reference sequence). The CDR3 consists of 15 residues. The chain's CDR3 is CASSPWTSGSHEQYF. The CDR3 nucleotides read TGTGCCAGCAGCCCCTGGACTAGCGGGAGCCACGAGCAGTACTTC.

The J gene is TRBJ2-5, the V gene TRBV7-9; D gene ambiguous. The closer fit of TRBJ2-7 to the DNA end suggests the J call may be wrong. The germline V gene has CDR1 SEHNR and CDR2 FQNEAQ (reference sequence). The CDR3 consists of 14 residues. CDR3 amino acids: CASSLVGGSYEQYF. The CDR3 nucleotides are TGTGCCAGCAGCTTAGTTGGCGGATCCTACGAGCAGTACTTC.

V is TRBV28 and J is TRBJ1-1; 7 bases agree with TRBD1. Germline V gene lookup returns CDR1 MDHEN and CDR2 SYDVKM. CDR3 length: 15 amino acids. Trimming took 5 bases from V and 0 from J; bases not matched to a gene: 6. This CDR3 reads CASSGWTGLNTEAFF. DNA for the CDR3: TGTGCCAGCAGTGGGTGGACAGGATTGAACACTGAAGCTTTCTTT.

The V and J genes are TRBV18 and TRBJ2-1; 7 nucleotides align to TRBD1. Germline loops: CDR1 KGHSH, CDR2 LQKENI. The CDR3 is made up of 15 amino acids. The V and J ends lost 1 base and 5 bases, in that order; junction bases with no gene match: 5. This chain's CDR3 is CASSPLRTGNNEQFF. The CDR3 DNA reads TGTGCCAGCTCACCACTTAGGACAGGAAACAATGAGCAGTTCTTC.

This rearrangement joins TRBV11-2 to TRBJ2-5; D unclear. CDR1 is SGHAT and CDR2 is FQNNGV in the germline V gene. There are 16 residues in the CDR3. V was trimmed by 0 bases and J by 1 base, leaving 12 bases between them. Here the CDR3 reads CASSLELWAGQETQYF. CDR3 DNA: TGTGCCAGCAGCTTAGAACTGTGGGCAGGCCAAGAGACCCAGTACTTC.

The V call is TRBV28, the J call TRBJ2-1, with D possibly TRBD1 on 6 matching bases. The CDR3 totals 16 residues. The V gene lost 6 bases and the J gene lost 0 bases, with 15 bases spanning the gap. Germline CDR1 reads MDHEN; CDR2 reads SYDVKM. The chain's CDR3 is CASRSTGTLSYNEQFF. The CDR3 DNA reads TGTGCCAGCAGGTCGACCGGGACACTCTCCTACAATGAGCAGTTCTTC. The variable domain in full, with the rest retrieved from reference TRBV28 and TRBJ2-1, is DVKVTQSSRYLVKRTGEKVFLECVQDMDHENMFWYRQDPGLGLRLIYFSYDVKMKEKGDIPEGYSVSREKKERFSLILESASTNQTSMYLCASRSTGTLSYNEQFFGPGTRLTVL.

V gene TRBV4-1 combines with J gene TRBJ2-2; D gene uncertain. CDR3 length equals 14 residues. CDR1 is MGHRA, CDR2 YSYEKL, per germline. Trimming removed 3 bases from V and 5 bases from J, with 10 bases in between. The CDR3 sequence is CASSQPFRTGELFF. CDR3 DNA sequence: TGCGCCAGCAGCCAGCCTTTTCGGACCGGGGAGCTGTTTTTT.

The chain carries TRBV30 and TRBJ2-5; 7 bases are shared with TRBD2. The J call is in doubt because the DNA end fits TRBJ2-7 better. The CDR3 length is 17 residues. Germline CDR1 is GTSNPN and CDR2 is SVGIG (reference sequence). This chain's CDR3 is CAWSRGARGRKHYEQYF. The CDR3 DNA reads TGTGCCTGGAGTCGAGGGGCTCGCGGGAGAAAACACTACGAGCAGTACTTC.

This clone has only a few counts. The V gene is TRBV18, the J gene TRBJ2-1; TRBD2 matches at 11 bases. CDR1 is KGHSH and CDR2 is LQKENI in the germline V gene. The trim removed 2 bases at V and 9 bases at J, leaving 12 bases unmatched. This CDR3 is 17 amino acids long. The CDR3 loop is CASSPGWPSGRPSEQFF. The CDR3 DNA follows: TGTGCCAGCTCACCAGGATGGCCTAGCGGGAGGCCGAGTGAGCAGTTCTTC.

This chain joins TRBV19 and TRBJ2-1; 10 nucleotides line up with TRBD2. With 3 bases clipped from V and 7 bases from J, the junction kept 9 bases outside the gene matches. This CDR3 is 16 amino acids long. Germline values: CDR1 LNHDA, CDR2 SQIVND (reference sequence). The CDR3 region has the DNA TGTGCCAGTAGTATTCTGGCTAGCGGGAGCTGGAATGAGCAGTTCTTC. The encoded protein is CASSILASGSWNEQFF.

The chain employs TRBV27 and TRBJ1-1, with D perhaps TRBD1 (5 bases). Germline lookup yields CDR1 MNHEY and CDR2 SMNVEV (reference sequence). With 4 bases removed from V and 4 bases from J, the gap between germline ends came to 13 bases. The length of the CDR3 is 14 residues. The DNA of the CDR3 is TGTGCCAGCAGTTCGTTAAGGGGCCGCACTGAAGCTTTCTTT. Translation gives CASSSLRGRTEAFF.

This rearrangement joins TRBV6-5 to TRBJ2-1, with 15 bases lining up with TRBD2. Germline CDR1 MNHEY, CDR2 SVGAGI. The CDR3 sequence is 15 residues long. Germline trimming cut 5 bases from V and 9 bases from J; bases unmatched to any gene: 5. CDR3 amino acids: CASSPRTSGRGEQFF. The DNA of the CDR3 is TGTGCCAGCAGTCCAAGGACTAGCGGGAGGGGTGAGCAGTTCTTC.

The rearrangement links TRBV29-1 to TRBJ2-7, with 8 bases identical to TRBD1. The CDR3 is made up of 12 amino acids. Germline lookup yields CDR1 SQVTM and CDR2 ANQGSEA. Trimming cost V 7 bases and J 5 bases; bases outside gene matches: 7. This CDR3 is CSGSGTGDEQYF. CDR3 nucleotide sequence: TGCAGCGGCAGTGGGACAGGAGACGAGCAGTACTTC.

Only one count was recorded for this clone. The chain links TRBV28 to TRBJ1-2, with 8 bases lining up with TRBD1. There are 15 residues in the CDR3. V lost 4 bases to trimming and J lost 7 bases; unmatched junction nucleotides: 11. Germline V CDR1 and CDR2: MDHEN, SYDVKM. CDR3 protein: CASSSPTDRGAGYTF. CDR3 coding DNA: TGTGCCAGCAGTTCTCCTACCGACAGGGGTGCTGGCTACACCTTC.

This chain uses TRBV9 with TRBJ2-5; D call uncertain. Trimming pared 0 bases from V and 5 bases from J, leaving 14 bases between. This CDR3 has 15 residues. CDR1 is SGDLS, CDR2 YYNGEE, per germline. This CDR3 is CASSVAYRAGETQYF. The CDR3 coding sequence is TGTGCCAGCAGCGTAGCATACCGGGCCGGGGAGACCCAGTACTTC.

The chain combines TRBV7-2 with TRBJ2-7, with 8 positions matching TRBD2. The CDR3 runs 16 residues. CDR1 SGHTA and CDR2 FQGNSA come from the germline V gene. Trimming took 2 bases from V and 0 from J; bases not matched to a gene: 6. The CDR3 nucleotides are TGTGCCAGCAGCTTAAACAGCGGGGGAAGCTCCTACGAGCAGTACTTC. Translation: CASSLNSGGSSYEQYF.

The CDR3 spells CASSSRDPYEQFF. CDR3 bases: TGTGCCAGCAGTTCGCGGGACCCCTATGAGCAGTTCTTC. This chain connects TRBV27 to TRBJ2-1; maybe TRBD2 (6 bases). V lost 4 bases, J lost 8 bases, and 12 bases lay in between. The CDR3 consists of 13 residues. CDR1 and CDR2 from the germline V gene are MNHEY and SMNVEV (reference sequence).

This chain links TRBV2 with TRBJ2-7; D might be TRBD1 (6 bases). This CDR3 region has 13 residues. The ends were cut back, 6 bases at V and 6 bases at J, with 15 bases in the middle. Germline assignment: CDR1 SNHLY and CDR2 FYNNEI. For the CDR3, the DNA is TGTGCCAGCAGCATTCATCAGGGGTTCGAGCAGTACTTC. This translates into CASSIHQGFEQYF.

The chain couples TRBV19 to TRBJ2-7, with 12 bases fitting TRBD2. Trimming cost V 5 bases and J 5 bases; bases outside gene matches: 7. Germline V gene data show CDR1 as LNHDA and CDR2 as SQIVND (reference sequence). The CDR3 runs 15 residues. Here the CDR3 reads CASSGLAGGPNEQYF. The CDR3 region has the DNA TGTGCCAGTAGTGGGCTAGCGGGAGGGCCCAACGAGCAGTACTTC.

V and J are TRBV6-5 and TRBJ2-1; D ambiguous. The V and J ends lost 4 bases and 12 bases respectively, with 13 bases between them. CDR1 is MNHEY, CDR2 SVGAGI, per germline. The CDR3 spans 12 residues. CDR3 in amino acids: CASSSFGSGQFF. In DNA form, the CDR3 reads TGTGCCAGCAGTTCATTTGGGTCAGGGCAGTTCTTC.

J is TRBJ2-1 and V is TRBV10-3; D not certain. This CDR3 region has 15 residues. Trimming took off 6 bases at V and 0 bases at J, with 12 bases between the two ends. The germline gives CDR1 ENHRY, CDR2 SYGVKD. CDR3 in amino acids: CAISPGLVSYNEQFF. CDR3 bases: TGTGCCATCAGCCCCGGGCTAGTCTCCTACAATGAGCAGTTCTTC.

This clone was detected only once. This chain connects TRBV5-6 to TRBJ2-7; 9 nucleotides line up with TRBD1. The CDR3 runs 15 residues. The germline V gene has CDR1 SGHDT and CDR2 YYEEEE. The junction had 7 bases not matched to a gene; V was cut back by 1 base and J by 5 bases. CDR3 region: CASSLLGQGHNEQYF. CDR3 coding DNA: TGTGCCAGCAGCTTGCTGGGACAGGGTCACAACGAGCAGTACTTC. Full variable domain (remainder filled in from reference TRBV5-6 and TRBJ2-7): DAGVTQSPTHLIKTRGQQVTLRCSPKSGHDTVSWYQQALGQGPQFIFQYYEEEERQRGNFPDRFSGHQFPNYSSELNVNALLLGDSALYLCASSLLGQGHNEQYFGPGTRLTVT.

The gene calls are TRBV7-9 and TRBJ2-3; perhaps TRBD2 as D (6 bases). The V gene's germline CDR1 is SEHNR and CDR2 FQNEAQ (reference sequence). The CDR3 totals 14 residues. The V end lost 1 base, the J end lost 6 bases, and 11 bases lay between the germline ends. CDR3 protein: CASSLGGGPDTQYF. In DNA form, the CDR3 reads TGTGCCAGCAGCTTAGGGGGAGGTCCGGATACGCAGTATTTT. The variable domain in full, completed from reference TRBV7-9 and TRBJ2-3, reads DTGVSQNPRHKITKRGQNVTFRCDPISEHNRLYWYRQTLGQGPEFLTYFQNEAQLEKSRLLSDRFSAERPKGSFSTLEIQRTEQGDSAMYLCASSLGGGPDTQYFGPGTRLTVL.

This chain links TRBV6-5 with TRBJ2-1; 11 bases map to TRBD1. CDR3 length equals 15 residues. From germline, CDR1 is MNHEY and CDR2 SVGAGI. The ends lost 5 bases at V and 8 bases at J; junction bases unmatched: 8. CDR3 residues: CASSRPGQGEDEQFF. As DNA, the CDR3 is TGTGCCAGCAGTCGACCGGGACAGGGGGAGGATGAGCAGTTCTTC.